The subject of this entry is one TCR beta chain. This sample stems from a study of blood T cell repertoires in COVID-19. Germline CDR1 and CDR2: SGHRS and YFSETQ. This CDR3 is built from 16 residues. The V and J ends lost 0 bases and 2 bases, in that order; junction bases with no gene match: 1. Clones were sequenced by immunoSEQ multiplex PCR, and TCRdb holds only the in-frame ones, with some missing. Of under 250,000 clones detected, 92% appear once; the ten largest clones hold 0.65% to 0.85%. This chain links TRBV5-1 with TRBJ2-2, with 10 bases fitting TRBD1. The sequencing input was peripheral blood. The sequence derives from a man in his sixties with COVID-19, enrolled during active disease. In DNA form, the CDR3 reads TGCGCCAGCAGCTTGGGACAGGGGGCTAACACCGGGGAGCTGTTTTTT. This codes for CASSLGQGANTGELFF.